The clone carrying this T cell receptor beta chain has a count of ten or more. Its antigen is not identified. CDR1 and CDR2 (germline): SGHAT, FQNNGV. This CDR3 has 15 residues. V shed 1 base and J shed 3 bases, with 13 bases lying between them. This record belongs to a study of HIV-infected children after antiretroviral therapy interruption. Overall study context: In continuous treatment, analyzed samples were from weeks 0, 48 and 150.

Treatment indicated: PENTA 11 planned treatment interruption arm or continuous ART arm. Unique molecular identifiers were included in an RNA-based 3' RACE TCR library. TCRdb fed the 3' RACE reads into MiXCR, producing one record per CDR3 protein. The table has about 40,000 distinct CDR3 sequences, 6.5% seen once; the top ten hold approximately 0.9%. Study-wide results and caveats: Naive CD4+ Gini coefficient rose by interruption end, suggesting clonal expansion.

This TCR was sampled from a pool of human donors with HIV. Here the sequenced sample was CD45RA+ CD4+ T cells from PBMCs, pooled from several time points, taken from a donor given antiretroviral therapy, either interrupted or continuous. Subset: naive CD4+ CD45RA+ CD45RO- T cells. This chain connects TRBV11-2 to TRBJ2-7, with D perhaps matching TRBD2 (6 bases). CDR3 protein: CASSLGWGLNYEQYF. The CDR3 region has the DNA TGTGCCAGCAGCTTAGGATGGGGACTCAACTACGAGCAGTACTTC. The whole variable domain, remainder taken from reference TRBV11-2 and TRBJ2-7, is EAGVAQSPRYKIIEKRQSVAFWCNPISGHATLYWYQQILGQGPKLLIQFQNNGVVDDSQLPKDRFSAERLKGVDSTLKIQPAKLEDSAVYLCASSLGWGLNYEQYFGPGTRLTVT.